The clone carrying this TCR beta chain was recorded at least ten times. Sequencing libraries for TCR beta were prepared with iRepertoire HTBI primers and Arm-PCR of CDR3 regions. TCRdb re-derived calls from the multiplex PCR reads in MiXCR, one entry per CDR3 protein. The sample has a few hundred thousand distinct CDR3 sequences; over 15% are singletons. The ends were cut back, 0 bases at V and 6 bases at J, with 9 bases in the middle. The length of the CDR3 is 12 residues. Germline V gives CDR1 GTSNPN, CDR2 SVGIG (reference sequence). The record originates from a study of regulatory T cells in long-lasting Graves disease. As for time point: newly diagnosed GD, antithyroid drugs for less than 3 months. Construction of the TCR library relied on RNA isolated from PBMCs. These sequences were also reported in another study, on T cells in Graves' hyperthyroidism and ophthalmopathy. That study adds: In blood, most of the thyroid clonotypes expanded above 0.001 were also present.

The rearrangement links TRBV30 to TRBJ2-7; no clear D. The source is a man aged 35-49 years with Graves disease. The sequenced sample was peripheral blood mononuclear cells (PBMCs), obtained at new diagnosis, from a patient treated with antithyroid drugs. The CDR3 DNA reads as TGTGCCTGGAGTGTTTATTCGGGCGAGCAGTACTTC. Encoded protein: CAWSVYSGEQYF.